This T cell receptor (beta chain) was retrieved from a study of blood T cell repertoires in COVID-19. On the study more broadly: Spain, Italy and the United States supplied samples that represented acute and convalescent COVID-19. T cells, B-cell-depleted T cells, or PBMCs provided the cDNA or gDNA that served as material.

TCRdb keeps only in-frame clones here, not all; method: immunoSEQ multiplex PCR. The data contain about 170,000 clones, about 90% of them singletons. Sequenced sample: peripheral blood. The source is a man aged 25 to 40 with COVID-19, enrolled during active disease.

CDR3 amino acids: CASTSLEAGETQYF. The CDR3 nucleotides read TGCGCCAGCACCTCGTTGGAGGCCGGAGAGACCCAGTACTTC. The chain carries TRBV5-1 and TRBJ2-5; D might be TRBD2 (5 bases). The CDR3 is made up of 14 amino acids. The V end lost 6 bases, the J end lost 4 bases, and 16 bases lay between the germline ends. In germline, CDR1 is SGHRS, CDR2 YFSETQ.